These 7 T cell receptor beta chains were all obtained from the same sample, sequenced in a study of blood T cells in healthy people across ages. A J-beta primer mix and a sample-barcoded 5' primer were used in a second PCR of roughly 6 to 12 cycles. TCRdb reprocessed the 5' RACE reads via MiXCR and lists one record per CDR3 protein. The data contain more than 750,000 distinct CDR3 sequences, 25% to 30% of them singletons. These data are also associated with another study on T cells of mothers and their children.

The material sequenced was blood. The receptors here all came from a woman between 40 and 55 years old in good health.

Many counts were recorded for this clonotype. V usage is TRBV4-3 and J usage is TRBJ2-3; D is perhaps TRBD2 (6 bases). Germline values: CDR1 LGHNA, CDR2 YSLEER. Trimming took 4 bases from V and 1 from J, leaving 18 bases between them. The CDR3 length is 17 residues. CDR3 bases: TGCGCCAGCAGCCTAGGAGGGGCGTCAGTAGGCACAGATACGCAGTATTTT. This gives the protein CASSLGGASVGTDTQYF.

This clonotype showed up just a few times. CDR3 residues: CASSSNMAGYTF. As DNA, the CDR3 is TGCGCCAGCAGCTCAAACATGGCGGGCTACACCTTC. The V and J genes are TRBV5-1 and TRBJ1-2, with unresolved D. CDR1 and CDR2 (germline): SGHRS, YFSETQ. Trimming pared 3 bases from V and 8 bases from J, leaving 11 bases between. The CDR3 is made up of 12 amino acids.

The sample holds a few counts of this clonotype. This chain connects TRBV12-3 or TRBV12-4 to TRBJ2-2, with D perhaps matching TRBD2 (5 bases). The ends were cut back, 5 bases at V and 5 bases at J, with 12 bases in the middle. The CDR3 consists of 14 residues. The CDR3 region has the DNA TGTGCCAGCAGTCCCGATAGAGGGACCGGGGAGCTGTTTTTT. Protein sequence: CASSPDRGTGELFF.

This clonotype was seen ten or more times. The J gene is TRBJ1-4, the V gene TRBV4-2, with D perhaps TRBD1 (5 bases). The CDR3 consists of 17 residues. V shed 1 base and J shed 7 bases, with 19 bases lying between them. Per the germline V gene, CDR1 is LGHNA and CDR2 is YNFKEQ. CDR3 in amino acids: CASSQVLVTAGGEKLFF. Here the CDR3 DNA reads TGTGCCAGCAGCCAAGTGTTAGTTACAGCGGGGGGTGAAAAACTGTTTTTT.

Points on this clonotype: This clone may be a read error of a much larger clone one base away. The CDR3 DNA reads as TGTGTCACCGATAGCACAGATACGCAGTATTTT. This codes for CVTDSTDTQYF. This chain uses TRBV24-1 with TRBJ2-3; no clear D. CDR3 size: 11 residues. The V gene's germline CDR1 is KGHDR and CDR2 SFDVKD.

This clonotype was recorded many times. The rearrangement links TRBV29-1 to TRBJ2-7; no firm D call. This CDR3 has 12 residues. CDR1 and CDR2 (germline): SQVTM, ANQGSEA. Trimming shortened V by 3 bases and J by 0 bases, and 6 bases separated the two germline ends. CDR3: CSVEMDSYEQYF. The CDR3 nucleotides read TGCAGCGTTGAGATGGACTCCTACGAGCAGTACTTC.

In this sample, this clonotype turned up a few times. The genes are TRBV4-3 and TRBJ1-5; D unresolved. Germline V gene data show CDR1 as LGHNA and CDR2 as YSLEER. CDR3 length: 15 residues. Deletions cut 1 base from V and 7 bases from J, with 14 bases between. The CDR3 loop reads CASSQVEGAAQPQHF. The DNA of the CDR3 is TGCGCCAGCAGCCAAGTCGAGGGCGCGGCCCAGCCCCAGCATTTT.